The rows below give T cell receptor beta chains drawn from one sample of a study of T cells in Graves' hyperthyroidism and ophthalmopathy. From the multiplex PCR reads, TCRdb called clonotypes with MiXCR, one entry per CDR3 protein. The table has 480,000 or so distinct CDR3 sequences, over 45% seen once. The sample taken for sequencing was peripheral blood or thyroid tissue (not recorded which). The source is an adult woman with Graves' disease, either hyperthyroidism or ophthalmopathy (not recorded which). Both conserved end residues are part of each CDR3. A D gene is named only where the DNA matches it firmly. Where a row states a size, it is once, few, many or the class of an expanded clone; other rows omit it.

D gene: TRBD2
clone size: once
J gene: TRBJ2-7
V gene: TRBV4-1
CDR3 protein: CASSPFPTGRGLGGYYEQYF
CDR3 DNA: TGCGCCAGCAGCCCTTTCCCGACGGGACGCGGACTAGGTGGGTACTACGAGCAGTACTTC

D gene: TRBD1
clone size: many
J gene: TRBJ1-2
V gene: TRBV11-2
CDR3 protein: CASSPDRGDYGYTF
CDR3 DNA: TGTGCCAGCAGCCCTGACAGGGGGGACTATGGCTACACCTTC

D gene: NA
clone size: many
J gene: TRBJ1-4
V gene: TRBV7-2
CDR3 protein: CASSLSGGGVEKLFF
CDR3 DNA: TGTGCCAGCAGCTTATCCGGAGGAGGGGTTGAAAAACTGTTTTTT

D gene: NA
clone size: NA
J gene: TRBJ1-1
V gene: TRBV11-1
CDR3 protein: CASSFYICSEPKNGMNTEAFF
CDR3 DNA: NA

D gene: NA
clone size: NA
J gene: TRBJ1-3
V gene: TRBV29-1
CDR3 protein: CSVVPLTSGNTIYF
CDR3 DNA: TGCAGCGTTGTCCCTTTAACCTCTGGAAACACCATATATTTT

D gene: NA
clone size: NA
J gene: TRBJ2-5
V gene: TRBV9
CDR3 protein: CASSPPGEEETQYF
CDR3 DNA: TGTGCCAGCAGCCCCCCAGGGGAGGAAGAGACCCAGTACTTC

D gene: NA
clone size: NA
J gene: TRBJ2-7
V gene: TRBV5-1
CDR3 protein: CASSEGQPYEQYF
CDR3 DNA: TGCGCCAGCAGCGAGGGTCAGCCCTACGAGCAGTACTTC

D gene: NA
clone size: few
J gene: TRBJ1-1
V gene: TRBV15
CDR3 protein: CATTQDTKVEAFF
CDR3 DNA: TGTGCCACCACACAGGACACTAAAGTGGAAGCTTTCTTT

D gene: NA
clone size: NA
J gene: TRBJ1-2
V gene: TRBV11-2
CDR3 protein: CASSRSGIGYAF
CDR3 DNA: TGTGCCAGCAGCCGGTCGGGGATTGGCTACGCCTTC

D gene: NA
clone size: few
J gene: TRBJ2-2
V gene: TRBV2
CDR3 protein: CASSPSVSTGELFF
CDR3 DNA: TGTGCCAGCTCACCATCGGTGTCCACCGGGGAGCTGTTTTTT

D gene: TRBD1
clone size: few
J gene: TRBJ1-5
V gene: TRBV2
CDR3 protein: CASSTTGDQPQHF
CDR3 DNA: TGTGCCAGCAGTACGACAGGGGATCAGCCCCAGCATTTT

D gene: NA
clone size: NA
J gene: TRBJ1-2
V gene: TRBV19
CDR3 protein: CATFDYRTVYGYTF
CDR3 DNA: TGTGCCACTTTTGACTACAGGACAGTCTATGGCTACACCTTC

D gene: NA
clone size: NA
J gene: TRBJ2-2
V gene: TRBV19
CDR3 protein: CASSKAGMNTGELFF
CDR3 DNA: TGTGCCAGTAGTAAGGCAGGGATGAACACCGGGGAGCTGTTTTTT

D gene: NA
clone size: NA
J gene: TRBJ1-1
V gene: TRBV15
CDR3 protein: CATSSASGRGTEAFF
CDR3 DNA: TGTGCCACCAGCAGTGCCTCAGGGAGAGGAACTGAAGCTTTCTTT

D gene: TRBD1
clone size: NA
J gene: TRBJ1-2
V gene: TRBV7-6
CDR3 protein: CASSLGTDDGYTF
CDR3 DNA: TGTGCCAGCAGCCTCGGGACAGATGATGGCTACACCTTC

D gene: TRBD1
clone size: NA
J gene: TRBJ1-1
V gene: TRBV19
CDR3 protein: CASSMTQGAVNTEAFF
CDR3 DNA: TGTGCCAGTAGTATGACCCAGGGGGCGGTGAACACTGAAGCTTTCTTT

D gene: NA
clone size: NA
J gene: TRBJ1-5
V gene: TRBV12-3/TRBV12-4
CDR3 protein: CASSPNAGGHQPQHF
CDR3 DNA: TGTGCCAGCAGTCCAAATGCCGGCGGTCATCAGCCCCAGCATTTT

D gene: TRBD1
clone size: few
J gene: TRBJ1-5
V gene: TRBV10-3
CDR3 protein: CAIRASDREAQHF
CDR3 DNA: TGTGCCATCAGGGCATCGGACAGGGAGGCCCAGCATTTT

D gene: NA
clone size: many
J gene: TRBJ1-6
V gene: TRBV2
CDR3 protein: CASTPAGSNSPLHF
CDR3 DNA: TGTGCCAGCACCCCGGCAGGGTCGAATTCACCCCTCCACTTT

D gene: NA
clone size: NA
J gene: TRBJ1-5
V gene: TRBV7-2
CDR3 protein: CASSIGGPQHF
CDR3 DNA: TGTGCCAGCTCAATCGGAGGGCCTCAGCATTTT

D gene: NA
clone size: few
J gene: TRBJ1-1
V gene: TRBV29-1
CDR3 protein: CSVEAHDSREAFF
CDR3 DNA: TGCAGCGTTGAAGCTCACGACAGTAGGGAAGCTTTCTTT

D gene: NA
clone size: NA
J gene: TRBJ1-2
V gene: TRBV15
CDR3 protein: CATSRDPPRQEGPYGYTF
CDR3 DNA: TGTGCCACCAGCAGAGATCCTCCTCGACAGGAAGGTCCCTATGGCTACACCTTC

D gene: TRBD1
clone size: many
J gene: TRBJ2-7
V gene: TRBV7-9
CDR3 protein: CASSQERQGLYEQYF
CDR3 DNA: TGTGCCAGCAGCCAAGAACGACAGGGTTTGTACGAGCAGTACTTC

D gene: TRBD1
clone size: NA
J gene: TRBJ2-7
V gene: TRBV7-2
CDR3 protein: CASSQALLTGGSYEQYF
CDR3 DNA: TGTGCCAGCAGCCAGGCCTTGCTGACAGGGGGCTCCTACGAGCAGTACTTC

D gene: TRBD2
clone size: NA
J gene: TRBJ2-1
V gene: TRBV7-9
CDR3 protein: CASSRGLAVYNEQFF
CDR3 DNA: TGTGCCAGCAGCAGGGGACTAGCGGTGTACAATGAGCAGTTCTTC

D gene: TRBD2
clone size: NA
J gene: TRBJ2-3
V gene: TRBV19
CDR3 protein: CASSTNPGLAADTQYF
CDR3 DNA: TGTGCCAGTAGTACAAACCCGGGACTAGCGGCAGATACGCAGTATTTT

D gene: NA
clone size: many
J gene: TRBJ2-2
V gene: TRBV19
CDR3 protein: CASSTGINTGELFF
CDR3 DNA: TGTGCCAGTAGCACCGGGATCAACACCGGGGAGCTGTTTTTT

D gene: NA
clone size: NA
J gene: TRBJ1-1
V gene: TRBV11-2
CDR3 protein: CASSLEAGAGYTEAFF
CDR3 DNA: TGTGCCAGCAGCTTAGAGGCAGGGGCCGGCTACACTGAAGCTTTCTTT

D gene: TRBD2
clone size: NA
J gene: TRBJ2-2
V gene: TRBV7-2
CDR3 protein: CASSPGLAETNTGELFF
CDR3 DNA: TGTGCCAGCAGCCCGGGACTAGCGGAAACGAACACCGGGGAGCTGTTTTTT

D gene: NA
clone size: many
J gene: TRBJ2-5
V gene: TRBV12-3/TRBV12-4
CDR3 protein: CASSFSLSYQETQYF
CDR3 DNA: TGTGCCAGCAGCTTTTCCCTCTCCTACCAAGAGACCCAGTACTTC

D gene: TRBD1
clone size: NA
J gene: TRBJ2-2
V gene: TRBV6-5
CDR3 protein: CASSYEDRVAGELFF
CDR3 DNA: TGTGCCAGCAGTTACGAGGACAGGGTCGCCGGGGAGCTGTTTTTT

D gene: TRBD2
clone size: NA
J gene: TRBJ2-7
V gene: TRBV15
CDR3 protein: CATSRAGPSGDNEQYF
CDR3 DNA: TGTGCCACCAGCAGAGCAGGGCCTAGCGGGGACAACGAGCAGTACTTC

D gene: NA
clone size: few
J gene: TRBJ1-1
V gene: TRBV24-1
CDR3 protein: CATRPRQGGAFF
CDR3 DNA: TGTGCCACCAGACCAAGGCAGGGTGGAGCTTTCTTT

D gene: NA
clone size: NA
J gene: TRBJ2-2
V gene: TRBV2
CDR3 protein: CASSTLWAGELFF
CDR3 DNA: TGTGCCAGCAGCACATTGTGGGCCGGGGAGCTGTTTTTT

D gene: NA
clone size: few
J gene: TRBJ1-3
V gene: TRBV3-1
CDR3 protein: CASSQHSSGNTIYF
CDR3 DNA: TGTGCCAGCAGCCAGCATAGCTCTGGAAACACCATATATTTT

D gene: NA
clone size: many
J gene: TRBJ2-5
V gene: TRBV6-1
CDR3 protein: CASRPHLAERGVQETQYF
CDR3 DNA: TGTGCCAGCAGGCCTCATTTAGCGGAGAGGGGCGTCCAAGAGACCCAGTACTTC

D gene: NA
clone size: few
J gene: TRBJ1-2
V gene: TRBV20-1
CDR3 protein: CSAREGITF
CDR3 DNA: TGCAGTGCTAGAGAGGGTATCACCTTC

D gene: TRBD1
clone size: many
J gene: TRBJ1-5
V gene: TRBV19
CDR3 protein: CASSFGTANQPQHF
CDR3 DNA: TGTGCCAGTAGTTTCGGGACAGCCAATCAGCCCCAGCATTTT